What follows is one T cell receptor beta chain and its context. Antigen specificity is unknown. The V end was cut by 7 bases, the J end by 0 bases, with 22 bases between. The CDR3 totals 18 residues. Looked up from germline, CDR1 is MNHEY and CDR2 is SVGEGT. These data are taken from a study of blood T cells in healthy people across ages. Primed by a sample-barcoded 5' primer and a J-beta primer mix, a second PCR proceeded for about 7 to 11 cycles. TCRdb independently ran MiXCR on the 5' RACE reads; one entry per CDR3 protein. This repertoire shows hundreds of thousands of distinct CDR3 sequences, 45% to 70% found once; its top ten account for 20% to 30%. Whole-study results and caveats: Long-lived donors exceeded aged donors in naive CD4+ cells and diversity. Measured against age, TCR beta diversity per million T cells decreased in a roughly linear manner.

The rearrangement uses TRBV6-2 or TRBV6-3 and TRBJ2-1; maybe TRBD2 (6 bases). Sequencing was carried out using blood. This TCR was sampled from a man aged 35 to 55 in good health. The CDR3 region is CASNSGTASSNSYNEQFF. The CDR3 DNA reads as TGTGCCAGCAACTCCGGGACTGCCTCTTCAAACTCCTACAATGAGCAGTTCTTC.